This T cell receptor (beta chain) was sequenced during a study of blood T cell repertoires in COVID-19. The CDR3 spans 12 residues. Per germline, CDR1 SEHNR and CDR2 FQNEAQ (reference sequence). The V gene lost 10 bases and the J gene lost 3 bases, with 13 bases spanning the gap. Per the study methods: Nucleated cell number was recorded as an estimate derived from reference gene primer amplification. Some clones are missing from TCRdb's copy, which holds only in-frame ones; the method was immunoSEQ multiplex PCR. V and J calls plus clone size are reproduced from that table; the DNA served to infer D and trimming. The sample contains some 200,000 clones, about 80% of which appear only once.

This clonotype was obtained from a woman in her sixties or seventies with acute or convalescent COVID-19. The V call is TRBV7-9, the J call TRBJ2-7; a weak D match, TRBD2 (5 bases). What was sequenced was peripheral blood. CDR3 bases: TGTGCCATTGGACGAGGGATCTACGAGCAGTACTTC. Translation gives CAIGRGIYEQYF.